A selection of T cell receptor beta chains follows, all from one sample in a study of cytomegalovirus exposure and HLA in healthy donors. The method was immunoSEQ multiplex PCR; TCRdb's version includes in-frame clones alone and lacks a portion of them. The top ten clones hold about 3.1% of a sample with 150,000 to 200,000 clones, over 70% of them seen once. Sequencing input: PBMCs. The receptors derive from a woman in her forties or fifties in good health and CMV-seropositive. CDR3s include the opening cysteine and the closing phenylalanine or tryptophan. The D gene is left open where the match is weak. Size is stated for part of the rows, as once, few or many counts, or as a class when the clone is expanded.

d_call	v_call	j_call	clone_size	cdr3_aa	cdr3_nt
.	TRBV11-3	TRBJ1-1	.	CASSLTGIEAFF	TGTGCCAGCAGCTTAACGGGAATTGAAGCTTTCTTT
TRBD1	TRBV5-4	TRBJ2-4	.	CASSSDRGKNIQYF	TGTGCCAGCAGCTCGGACAGGGGCAAAAACATTCAGTACTTC
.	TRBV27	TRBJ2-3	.	CASSLTRPDTQYF	TGTGCCAGCAGCCTGACTAGACCAGATACGCAGTATTTT
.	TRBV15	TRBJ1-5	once	CATSREGGGNQPQHF	TGTGCCACCAGCAGAGAGGGAGGCGGCAATCAGCCCCAGCATTTT
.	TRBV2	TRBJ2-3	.	CASSSRASTDTQYF	TGTGCCAGCAGTTCCAGGGCTAGCACAGATACGCAGTATTTT
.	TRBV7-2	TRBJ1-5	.	CASSPDRFQPQHF	TGTGCCAGCAGCCCCGACAGGTTTCAGCCCCAGCATTTT
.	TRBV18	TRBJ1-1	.	CASSLSGQNTEAFF	TGTGCCAGCTCCCTATCTGGACAGAACACTGAAGCTTTCTTT
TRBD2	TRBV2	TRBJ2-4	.	CASWPSGRVENIQYF	TGTGCCAGCTGGCCTAGCGGGAGGGTCGAAAACATTCAGTACTTC
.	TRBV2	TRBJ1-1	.	CASNKQGNTEAFF	TGTGCCAGCAACAAACAGGGGAACACTGAAGCTTTCTTT
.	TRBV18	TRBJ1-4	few	CASSPSEKLFF	TGTGCCAGCTCACCCAGTGAAAAACTGTTTTTT
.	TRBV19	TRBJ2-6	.	CASSSPPGSGPGANGLTF	TGTGCCAGTAGTTCCCCTCCCGGGTCAGGCCCTGGGGCCAACGGCCTGACTTTC
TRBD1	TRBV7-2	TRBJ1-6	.	CASSPTGDRGNSPLHF	TGTGCCAGCAGCCCGACCGGGGACAGGGGAAATTCACCCCTCCACTTT
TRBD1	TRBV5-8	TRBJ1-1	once	CASSLARTGGPEAFF	TGTGCCAGCAGCTTGGCCCGGACAGGGGGCCCCGAAGCTTTCTTT
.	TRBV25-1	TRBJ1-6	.	CASSLGSSYNSPLHF	TGTGCCAGCTCCCTAGGGAGCTCCTATAATTCACCCCTCCACTTT
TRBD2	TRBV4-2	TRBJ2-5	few	CASSQDHSPRSLAGGIQETQYF	TGTGCCAGCAGCCAAGATCATTCCCCACGGTCCCTAGCGGGAGGGATCCAAGAGACCCAGTACTTC
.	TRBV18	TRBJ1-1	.	CASSPRREGTEAFF	TGTGCCAGCTCACCACGCCGGGAGGGAACTGAAGCTTTCTTT
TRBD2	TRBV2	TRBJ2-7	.	CASSEGGLAASYEQYF	TGTGCCAGCAGTGAAGGGGGACTAGCGGCAAGCTACGAGCAGTACTTC
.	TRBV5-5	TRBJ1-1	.	CASSYDGGTEAFF	TGTGCCAGCAGCTACGACGGAGGCACTGAAGCTTTCTTT
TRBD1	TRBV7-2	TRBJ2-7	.	CASSRGQGNYEQYF	TGTGCCAGCAGCAGGGGACAGGGGAACTACGAGCAGTACTTC
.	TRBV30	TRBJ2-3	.	CAWGLGGDTQYF	TGTGCCTGGGGCCTGGGCGGGGATACGCAGTATTTT
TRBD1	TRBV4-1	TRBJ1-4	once	CASSPGQGGEKLFF	TGCGCCAGCAGCCCCGGACAGGGAGGGGAAAAACTGTTTTTT
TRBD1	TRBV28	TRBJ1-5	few	CASSSRDRGLNQPQHF	TGTGCCAGCAGTTCCCGGGACAGGGGACTCAATCAGCCCCAGCATTTT
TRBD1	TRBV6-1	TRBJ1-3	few	CASIQDRAGNTIYF	TGTGCCAGCATCCAGGACAGGGCTGGAAACACCATATATTTT
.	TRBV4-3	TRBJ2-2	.	CASSQDWRRVTGELFF	TGCGCCAGCAGCCAAGATTGGAGGCGGGTCACCGGGGAGCTGTTTTTT